This T cell receptor (beta chain) originates from a study of CXCR3-negative and CXCR3-positive naive CD8 T cells (dated by TCRdb to the late 2010s). Context from the whole study: In total, some 130 million TRB reads were obtained, corresponding to roughly 1.5 +/- 0.3 million reads per library. Diversity and physicochemical repertoire analyses covered roughly eleven donors pooled from two independent experiments. The TRBV-TRBJ cluster analysis covered naive subsets from a handful of donors and memory cells from 3 donors. Study-wide conclusions, independent of this receptor: Freshly isolated PBMCs were used for most assays because CXCR3 expression partially decreased after cryopreservation. TRB CDR3s from CXCR3-positive naive cells showed higher hydrophobicity (lower Kidera factor 4), lower energy, and higher strength and volume indices than CXCR3-negative naive cells. Because surface CD5, which is linked to self-reactivity in mice, was comparable between the naive subsets, TCR interaction strength was also inferred from TRB CDR3 physicochemical properties. Similar TRBV-TRBJ usage was shown by naive CXCR3-negative and CXCR3-positive cells from the same donor, whereas distinct patterns were shown by memory cells. Both naive subsets had comparably high repertoire diversity, while memory CD8+ T cells had much lower repertoire diversity.

The CDR3, cysteine through phenylalanine, is 15 amino acids long. The record lacks a DNA sequence. Reading the germline V gene (reference sequence) gives CDR1 PRHDT and CDR2 FYEKMQ. Comments on this clonotype: Its binding antigen is unknown.

Each CD8+ T cell subset was flow-sorted in triplicate, with 300,000 or so cells per subset placed directly into RLT lysis buffer. To keep memory contaminants out, a stringent definition of naive CD8+ T cells was applied: CD45RO-CCR7+CD27+CD95-. Standard density gradient centrifugation was used to isolate peripheral blood mononuclear cells from buffy coats. Naive CXCR3-negative and CXCR3-positive CD8+ T cells were flow-sorted using a FACSAria III. An RNeasy Mini Kit was used to extract total RNA from the sorted cells. Sequencing was performed on a NextSeq 550. The Human TCR Profiling Kit (MiLaboratory) was used to prepare UMI-labeled 5' RACE TRB cDNA libraries. The full amount of extracted RNA was used for cDNA synthesis, and the full amount of resulting cDNA was used for PCR amplification. Libraries were prepared in parallel with an identical number of PCR cycles. From the authors' description of their analysis: With a minimum of two reads required per UMI, MIGEC and MiXCR pulled out about 50,000 +/- 10,000 unique UMI-labeled TRB cDNA molecules from each library. An average of approximately 40,000 +/- 10,000 functional in-frame TRB CDR3 nucleotide clonotypes without stop codons was found per library. Diversity metrics, including normalized Shannon-Wiener and Chao1, were computed in VDJtools after downsampling to 5000 UMI-labeled TRB molecules per sample. VDJtools computed clonotype-size-weighted physicochemical properties of the central five CDR3 residues: interaction energy, strength, volume and Kidera factor 4. TCRdb reprocessed the reads, reporting each CDR3 protein sequence once and no DNA. TCRdb, rather than the study authors, made the V and J calls. This specimen's table enumerates under 150,000 distinct CDR3 sequences. The top ten clones comprise about 0.28% of the sample.

The sequence links TRBV13 to TRBJ1-1. The source is a human donor in good health. Some clones in this sample may be carry-over from other donors' samples. Specimen: naive CXCR3+ CD8+ T cells from blood. The sample's cell subset or site, from its label and the paper: CD45RO-CCR7+CD27+CD95- naive CD8+ T cells expressing CXCR3 (TNR3+). The CDR3 amino acid sequence is: CASSSVKGRVTEAFF.